The 11 T cell receptor beta chains below were found in one sample sequenced in a study of cytomegalovirus exposure and HLA in healthy donors (dated by TCRdb to about 2017). Preparation of the library involved the immunoSEQ multiplex PCR assay. For the multiplex PCR, a mixture combining 60 forward primers for TCR Vbeta segments and 13 reverse primers for TCR Jbeta segments was used. TCRdb mirrors the immuneACCESS table, restricted to in-frame sequences. Some clones are absent from its copies; in checked studies, under half trace to an unresolved V gene, and the reason for the others is unknown. Recorded for this sample are 150,000 to 200,000 clones; approximately 85% of them occurred a single time. The top ten hold approximately 2.2% of the sample. Sequenced: PBMCs. These receptors were obtained from a woman between 45 and 60 years old in good health and CMV-seronegative.

The CDR3 nucleotides read TGTGCCAGCACCGGACAGGGGGAGCAAGCCTACTTCGAGCAGTACTTC. It yields the protein CASTGQGEQAYFEQYF. The chain is built from TRBV13 and TRBJ2-5; 10 positions agree with TRBD1. The J call may be in error: the DNA end matches TRBJ2-7 better. This CDR3 has 16 residues. Germline CDR1 reads PRHDT; CDR2 reads FYEKMQ (reference sequence).

The chain is built from TRBV7-2 and TRBJ2-3, with a weak D call TRBD1 (6 bases). The CDR3 spans 15 residues. The ends were cut back, 5 bases at V and 0 bases at J, with 12 bases in the middle. The V gene's germline CDR1 is SGHTA and CDR2 FQGNSA. The CDR3 region has the DNA TGTGCCAGCAGCCCCGGGACATCTAGCACAGATACGCAGTATTTT. It codes for CASSPGTSSTDTQYF.

Turning to this clone: The same CDR3 also results from other DNA sequences found in this sample. This chain joins TRBV7-8 and TRBJ1-1; D not resolved. The CDR3 loop spans 14 amino acids. The V gene lost 1 base and the J gene lost 0 bases, with 6 bases spanning the gap. The germline V gene has CDR1 SGHVS and CDR2 FQNEAQ. The chain's CDR3 is CASSLGPVNTEAFF. The CDR3 DNA follows: TGTGCCAGCAGCTTAGGCCCGGTGAACACTGAAGCTTTCTTT.

The chain has TRBV19 and TRBJ2-2; 11 positions match TRBD2. CDR1 LNHDA and CDR2 SQIVND come from the germline V gene (reference sequence). The CDR3 runs to 15 residues. The V segment lost 9 bases and the J segment 4 bases; nucleotides outside the gene matches: 7. The CDR3 DNA follows: TGTGCCAGCCAACGACTAGCGGGAATCACCGGGGAGCTGTTTTTT. Protein sequence: CASQRLAGITGELFF. Full variable domain (rest looked up from reference TRBV19 and TRBJ2-2): DGGITQSPKYLFRKEGQNVTLSCEQNLNHDAMYWYRQDPGQGLRLIYYSQIVNDFQKGDIAEGYSVSREKKESFPLTVTSAQKNPTAFYLCASQRLAGITGELFFGEGSRLTVL.

This clone was seen a few times. CDR3 DNA: TGTGCCAGCAGCTTCGGGACAGGGCCGAACACTGAAGCTTTCTTT. Amino acid sequence: CASSFGTGPNTEAFF. This chain uses TRBV7-9 with TRBJ1-1, with TRBD1 matching 9 bases. CDR1 is SEHNR, CDR2 FQNEAQ, per germline (reference sequence). CDR3 length: 15 residues. J lost 1 base, V lost 3 bases, and 3 bases had no gene match.

J is TRBJ1-1 and V is TRBV19, with 11 bases matching TRBD1. The CDR3 totals 14 residues. In germline, CDR1 is LNHDA, CDR2 SQIVND (reference sequence). The ends lost 5 bases at V and 4 bases at J; junction bases unmatched: 3. The CDR3 here is CASSAGQGATEAFF. CDR3 sequence (DNA): TGTGCCAGTAGTGCTGGACAGGGGGCCACTGAAGCTTTCTTT.

Here the CDR3 reads CASSLAYEQYF. CDR3 in DNA: TGTGCCAGCAGTCTAGCCTACGAGCAGTACTTC. The rearrangement links TRBV28 to TRBJ2-7; no reliable D call. The V end lost 5 bases, the J end lost 2 bases, and 4 bases lay between the germline ends. CDR1 is MDHEN and CDR2 is SYDVKM in the germline V gene. There are 11 residues in the CDR3.

The chain combines TRBV4-1 with TRBJ1-4, with 8 bases identical to TRBD1. V shed 1 base and J 1 base; nucleotides not matched to a gene: 8. The CDR3 runs to 18 residues. Germline V gene data show CDR1 as MGHRA and CDR2 as YSYEKL. The CDR3 spells CASSQAARGRVTNEKLFF. The CDR3 DNA follows: TGCGCCAGCAGCCAAGCAGCCAGGGGGCGCGTAACTAATGAAAAACTGTTTTTT.

The J gene is TRBJ2-5, the V gene TRBV18; D gene unclear. The length of the CDR3 is 12 residues. Germline assignment: CDR1 KGHSH and CDR2 LQKENI. The V and J ends lost 6 bases and 0 bases respectively, with 5 bases between them. The CDR3 DNA follows: TGTGCCAGCTCTCAGTACCAAGAGACCCAGTACTTC. It yields the protein CASSQYQETQYF. Filled out from reference TRBV18 and TRBJ2-5, the complete variable domain reads NAGVMQNPRHLVRRRGQEARLRCSPMKGHSHVYWYRQLPEEGLKFMVYLQKENIIDESGMPKERFSAEFPKEGPSILRIQQVVRGDSAAYFCASSQYQETQYFGPGTRLLVL.

The J gene is TRBJ2-1, the V gene TRBV18; 10 bases agree with TRBD1. Germline loops: CDR1 KGHSH, CDR2 LQKENI. CDR3 size: 16 residues. V shed 4 bases, J shed 9 bases, and the junction held 12 bases outside the gene matches. In DNA form, the CDR3 reads TGTGCCAGCTCACACAGCCGGGACAGGGGATATACTGAGCAGTTCTTC. Residues: CASSHSRDRGYTEQFF.

This chain joins TRBV6-5 and TRBJ1-5; 8 bases align to TRBD1. Trimming cost V 4 bases and J 9 bases; bases outside gene matches: 8. The CDR3 is made up of 14 amino acids. In germline, CDR1 is MNHEY, CDR2 SVGAGI. Here the CDR3 reads CASSSRTGPRPQHF. CDR3 coding DNA: TGTGCCAGCAGTTCCCGGACAGGGCCCAGGCCCCAGCATTTT.